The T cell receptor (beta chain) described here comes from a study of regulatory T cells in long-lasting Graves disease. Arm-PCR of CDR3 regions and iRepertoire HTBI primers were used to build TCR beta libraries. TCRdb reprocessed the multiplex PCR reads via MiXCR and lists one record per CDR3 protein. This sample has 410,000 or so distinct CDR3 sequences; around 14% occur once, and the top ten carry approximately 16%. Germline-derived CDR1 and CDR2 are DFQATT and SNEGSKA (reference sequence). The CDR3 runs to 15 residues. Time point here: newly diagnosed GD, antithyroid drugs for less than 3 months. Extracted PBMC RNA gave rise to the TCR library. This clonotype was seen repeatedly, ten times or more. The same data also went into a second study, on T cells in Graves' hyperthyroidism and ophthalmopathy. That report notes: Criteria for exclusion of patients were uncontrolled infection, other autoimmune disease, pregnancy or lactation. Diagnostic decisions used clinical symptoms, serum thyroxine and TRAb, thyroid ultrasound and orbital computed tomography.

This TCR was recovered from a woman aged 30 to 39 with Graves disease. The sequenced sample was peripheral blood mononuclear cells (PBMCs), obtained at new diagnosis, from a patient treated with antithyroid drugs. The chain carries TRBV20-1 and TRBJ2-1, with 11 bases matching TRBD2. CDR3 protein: CTPRVLAGVFGEQFF. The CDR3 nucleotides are TGCACCCCAAGGGTACTAGCGGGAGTTTTCGGCGAGCAGTTCTTC.